This T cell receptor (beta chain) was obtained from a study of STAT5B mutations in CD4+ large granular lymphocyte leukemia. Study-level results: Higher CD4+ than CD8+ T-LGLL clonality might reflect small sample size. Top patient clones used TRBV06 genes more often: 8/27 versus 2/35 in controls.

Sequencing was performed with immunoSEQ multiplex PCR; in TCRdb, only in-frame clones are kept and a portion is missing. The sample includes about 50,000 clones, 80% to 85% of them seen just once. This CDR3 is built from 13 residues. In germline, CDR1 is MGHRA, CDR2 YSYEKL. V lost 4 bases, J lost 4 bases, and 10 bases lay in between. The table lists this clone with a few counts. Its antigen is not identified. Sequencing used CD4+ T cells from blood buffy coats. The TCR sequence derives from a human donor in good health. J is TRBJ2-5 and V is TRBV4-1; D call uncertain. As DNA, the CDR3 is TGCGCCAGCAGCCTGACATGGGGAGAGACCCAGTACTTC. Its protein is CASSLTWGETQYF.